These 9 T cell receptor beta chains were sequenced from one sample in a study of T-cell memory formation after mild COVID-19 (dated by TCRdb to 2020 to 2023). The library was generated by 5' RACE. The reads were generated on an Illumina NovaSeq 6000. TCRdb trimmed public reads at Q25 via fastp, called clones via MiXCR and kept in-frame beta chains. Each entry merges the rows of one CDR3 protein and shows their most common DNA and genes. The sample table holds about 160,000 distinct CDR3 sequences, of which about a third were seen once. The top ten constitute around 12% of the sample. Sequenced input: PBMCs or a T cell subset sorted from them (not recorded which). These receptors originate from an adult woman who had mild COVID-19 (a few samples of this study predate the infection). The sample titles of this study are shuffled in the database, so cell type and time point are left out; the donor was told from shared clones.

The chain couples TRBV7-9 to TRBJ1-5; 8 nucleotides line up with TRBD1. After removal of 5 bases from V and 8 bases from J, the junction contained 11 bases not matched to a gene. The germline gives CDR1 SEHNR, CDR2 FQNEAQ (reference sequence). CDR3 size: 15 residues. CDR3 DNA sequence: TGTGCCAGCAGCGCCTCGGGACAGGTGGTTAAGCCCCAGCATTTT. Its translation: CASSASGQVVKPQHF.

This CDR3 is CATSREVSGDTQYF. CDR3 nucleotides: TGTGCCACCAGCAGAGAAGTTTCAGGAGATACGCAGTATTTT. The rearrangement links TRBV15 to TRBJ2-3, with D unresolved. The ends were cut back, 0 bases at V and 5 bases at J, with 9 bases in the middle. The CDR3 sequence is 14 residues long. Germline values: CDR1 LNHNV, CDR2 YYDKDF (reference sequence).

This sequence joins TRBV20-1 and TRBJ2-7, with 9 bases aligning to TRBD1. Germline V lookup: CDR1 DFQATT, CDR2 SNEGSKA (reference sequence). The CDR3 length is 14 residues. Trimming at V came to 5 bases and at J to 7 bases, leaving 12 bases not matched to a gene. Here the CDR3 reads CSAPGTGLSGEQYF. The CDR3, as DNA: TGCAGTGCTCCCGGGACAGGGTTATCGGGTGAGCAGTACTTC.

This clonotype has a handful of counts. The rearrangement uses TRBV7-8 and TRBJ2-2, with D maybe TRBD1 (6 bases). Trimming removed 5 bases at V and 3 bases at J, with 13 bases between. CDR1 SGHVS and CDR2 FQNEAQ come from the germline V gene. The CDR3 length is 15 residues. The CDR3 reads CASSPEGGHTGELFF. CDR3 DNA sequence: TGTGCCAGCAGCCCCGAAGGGGGACACACCGGGGAGCTGTTTTTT. The full variable domain, completed using reference TRBV7-8 and TRBJ2-2, is GAGVSQSPRYKVAKRGQDVALRCDPISGHVSLFWYQQALGQGPEFLTYFQNEAQLDKSGLPSDRFFAERPEGSVSTLKIQRTQQEDSAVYLCASSPEGGHTGELFFGEGSRLTVL.

This chain uses TRBV14 with TRBJ2-2, with 9 bases matching TRBD2. Per germline, CDR1 SGHDN and CDR2 FVKESK. The V gene end was trimmed by 4 bases and the J gene end by 1 base; junction bases not matched to a gene: 4. The CDR3 sequence is 16 residues long. The CDR3 bases are TGTGCCAGCAGCCCACTAGCGGGTATGAACACCGGGGAGCTGTTTTTT. This gives the protein CASSPLAGMNTGELFF.

This clonotype showed up just a few times. The chain is built from TRBV6-6 and TRBJ2-7; D is possibly TRBD1 (6 bases). This CDR3 is 15 amino acids long. Germline CDR1 is MNHNY and CDR2 is SVGAGI (reference sequence). V lost 7 bases, J lost 5 bases, and 21 bases lay in between. CDR3 region: CASTDQGTGSHEQYF. CDR3 in DNA: TGTGCCAGCACCGATCAGGGAACAGGGTCCCACGAGCAGTACTTC.

This chain uses TRBV25-1 with TRBJ2-5; D is unclear. V lost 9 bases and J 5 bases, leaving 16 bases between the germline ends. There are 13 residues in the CDR3. Germline-derived CDR1 and CDR2 are MGHDK and SYGVNS. Here the CDR3 reads CASSPETWETQYF. The DNA for the CDR3 is TGTGCCAGTTCCCCGGAGACATGGGAGACCCAGTACTTC.

This clonotype was counted between two and nine times. The gene calls are TRBV5-1 and TRBJ2-3, with D unresolved. Per the germline V gene, CDR1 is SGHRS and CDR2 is YFSETQ. Trimming pared 0 bases from V and 5 bases from J, leaving 4 bases between. This CDR3 has 12 residues. This chain's CDR3 is CASSLDRDTQYF. CDR3 in DNA: TGCGCCAGCAGCTTGGACAGAGATACGCAGTATTTT.

The chain recombines TRBV15 with TRBJ2-2; 9 bases map to TRBD1. Germline V CDR1 and CDR2: LNHNV, YYDKDF (reference sequence). The CDR3 is made up of 15 amino acids. With V trimmed by 9 bases and J by 3 bases, 8 bases remained unmatched. In DNA form, the CDR3 reads TGTGCCACAATGAGACAGGGGGGTTACACCGGGGAGCTGTTTTTT. Encoded protein: CATMRQGGYTGELFF. The complete variable domain, with remaining parts taken from reference TRBV15 and TRBJ2-2, reads DAMVIQNPRYQVTQFGKPVTLSCSQTLNHNVMYWYQQKSSQAPKLLFHYYDKDFNNEADTPDNFQSRRPNTSFCFLDIRSPGLGDTAMYLCATMRQGGYTGELFFGEGSRLTVL.